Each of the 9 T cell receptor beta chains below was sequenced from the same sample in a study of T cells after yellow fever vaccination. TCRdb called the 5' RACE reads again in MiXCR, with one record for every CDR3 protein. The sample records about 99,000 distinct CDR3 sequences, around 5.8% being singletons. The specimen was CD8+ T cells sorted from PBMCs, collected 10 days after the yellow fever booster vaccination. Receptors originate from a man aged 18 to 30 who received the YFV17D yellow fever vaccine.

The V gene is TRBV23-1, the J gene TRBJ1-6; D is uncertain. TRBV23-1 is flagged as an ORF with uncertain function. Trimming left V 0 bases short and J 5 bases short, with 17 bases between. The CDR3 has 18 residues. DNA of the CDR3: TGCGCCAGCAGTCAATCGCCAGACCTCACTGGACATAATTCACCCCTCCACTTT. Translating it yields CASSQSPDLTGHNSPLHF.

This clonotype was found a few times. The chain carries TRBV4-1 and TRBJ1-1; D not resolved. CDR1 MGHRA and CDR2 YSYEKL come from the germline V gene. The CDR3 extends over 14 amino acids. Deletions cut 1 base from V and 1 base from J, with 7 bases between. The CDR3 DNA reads TGCGCCAGCAGCCAAGGAAGTGGGAACACTGAAGCTTTCTTT. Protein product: CASSQGSGNTEAFF.

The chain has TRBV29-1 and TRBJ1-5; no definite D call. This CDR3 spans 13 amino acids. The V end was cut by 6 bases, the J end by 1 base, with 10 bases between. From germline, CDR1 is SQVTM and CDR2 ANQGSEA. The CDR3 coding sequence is TGCAGCGTAGAAACAGAGAGCAATCAGCCCCAGCATTTT. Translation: CSVETESNQPQHF.

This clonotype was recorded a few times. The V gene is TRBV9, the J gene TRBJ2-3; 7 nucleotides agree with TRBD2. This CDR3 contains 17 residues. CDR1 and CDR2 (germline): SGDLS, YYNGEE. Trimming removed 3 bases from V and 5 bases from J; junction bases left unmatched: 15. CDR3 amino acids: CASSAATVHPGGDTQYF. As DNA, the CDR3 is TGTGCCAGCAGCGCAGCTACAGTCCACCCGGGGGGAGATACGCAGTATTTT.

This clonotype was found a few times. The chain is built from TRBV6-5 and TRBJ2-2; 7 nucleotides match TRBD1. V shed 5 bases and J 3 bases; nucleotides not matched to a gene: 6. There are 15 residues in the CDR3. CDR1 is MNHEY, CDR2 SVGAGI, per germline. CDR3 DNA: TGTGCCAGCAGTCACCGGGACAGCCACACCGGGGAGCTGTTTTTT. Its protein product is CASSHRDSHTGELFF.

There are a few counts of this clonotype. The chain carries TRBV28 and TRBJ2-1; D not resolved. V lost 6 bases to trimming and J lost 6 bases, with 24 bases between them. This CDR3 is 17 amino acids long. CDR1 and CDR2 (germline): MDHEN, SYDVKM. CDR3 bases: TGTGCCAGCAGGTTCCGTGATCACTTAATGGGTTCCAATGAGCAGTTCTTC. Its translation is CASRFRDHLMGSNEQFF.

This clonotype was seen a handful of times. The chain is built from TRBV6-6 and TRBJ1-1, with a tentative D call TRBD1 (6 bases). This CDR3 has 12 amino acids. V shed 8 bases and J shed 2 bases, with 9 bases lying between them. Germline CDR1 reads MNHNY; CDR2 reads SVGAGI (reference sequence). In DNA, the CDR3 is TGTGCCAGCCTCAGGGGTAACACTGAAGCTTTCTTT. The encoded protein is CASLRGNTEAFF.

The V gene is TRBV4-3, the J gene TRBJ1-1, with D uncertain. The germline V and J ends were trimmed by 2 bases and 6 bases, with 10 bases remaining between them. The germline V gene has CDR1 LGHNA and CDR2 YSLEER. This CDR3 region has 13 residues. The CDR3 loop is CASSQTGRSEAFF. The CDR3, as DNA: TGCGCCAGCAGCCAAACGGGGAGATCTGAAGCTTTCTTT.

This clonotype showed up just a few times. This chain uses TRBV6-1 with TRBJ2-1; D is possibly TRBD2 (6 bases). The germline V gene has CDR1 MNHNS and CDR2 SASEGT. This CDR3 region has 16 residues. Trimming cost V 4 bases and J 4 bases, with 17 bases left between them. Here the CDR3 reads CASSAARGGQYNEQFF. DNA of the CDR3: TGTGCCAGCAGTGCGGCCCGCGGAGGGCAGTACAATGAGCAGTTCTTC.